This T cell receptor beta chain stems from a study of OX40 agonist ivuxolimab in advanced cancers. CDR1 and CDR2 from the germline V gene are SGHVS and FQNEAQ. The trim removed 5 bases at V and 1 base at J, leaving 7 bases unmatched. There are 16 residues in the CDR3. The repertoire was sequenced with immunoSEQ multiplex PCR; TCRdb's copy has only in-frame clones and lacks some. Here the sample spans 90,000 to 130,000 clones, around 90% being singletons. Patients were ineligible given autoimmune disease history or systemic immunosuppression. The material sequenced was CD4+ or CD8+ T cells sorted from blood, taken in a trial of the OX40 agonist ivuxolimab. This TCR was sampled from an adult with an advanced solid tumor such as melanoma, head and neck, liver or kidney cancer. The rearrangement links TRBV7-8 to TRBJ1-5; TRBD1 agrees at 8 bases. The CDR3 loop reads CASSGRQGLSNQPQHF. CDR3 sequence (DNA): TGTGCCAGCAGCGGACGACAGGGGTTGAGCAATCAGCCCCAGCATTTT.